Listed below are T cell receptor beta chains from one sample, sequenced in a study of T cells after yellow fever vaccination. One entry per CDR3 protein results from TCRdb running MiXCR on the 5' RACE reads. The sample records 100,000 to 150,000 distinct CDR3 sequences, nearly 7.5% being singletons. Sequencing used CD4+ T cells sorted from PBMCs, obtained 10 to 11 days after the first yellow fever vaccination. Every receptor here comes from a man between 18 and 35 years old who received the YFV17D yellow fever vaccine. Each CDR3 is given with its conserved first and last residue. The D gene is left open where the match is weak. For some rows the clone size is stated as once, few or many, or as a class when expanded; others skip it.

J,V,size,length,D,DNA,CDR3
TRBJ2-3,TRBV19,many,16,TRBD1,TGTGCCAGTAGTGGGTCCCGCAGGGGGCGAGGTGATACGCAGTATTTT,CASSGSRRGRGDTQYF
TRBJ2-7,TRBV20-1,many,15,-,TGCAGTGCAAGCCTTCCCGGGGGAATCTCCTACGAGCAGTACTTC,CSASLPGGISYEQYF
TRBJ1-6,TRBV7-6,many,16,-,TGTGCCAGCAGCGCCCGACAGAGCTCCTATAATTCACCCCTCCACTTT,CASSARQSSYNSPLHF
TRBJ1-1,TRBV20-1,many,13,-,TGCAGTGCTAGATCCCCAGTGAACACTGAAGCTTTCTTT,CSARSPVNTEAFF
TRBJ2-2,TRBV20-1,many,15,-,TGCAGTGCTAGAGTGGGGGGCGAGAACACCGGGGAGCTGTTTTTT,CSARVGGENTGELFF
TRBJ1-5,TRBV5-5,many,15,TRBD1,TGTGCCAGCAGCTGGGACAGGCTAAGCAATCAGCCCCAGCATTTT,CASSWDRLSNQPQHF
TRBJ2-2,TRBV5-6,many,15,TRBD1,TGTGCCAGCTGCGTCATTGGACAGGGACAAGGGGAGCTGTTTTTT,CASCVIGQGQGELFF
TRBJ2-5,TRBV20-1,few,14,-,TGCAGTGCTACCCGGGGCGGGGTAGGAGAGACCCAGTACTTC,CSATRGGVGETQYF
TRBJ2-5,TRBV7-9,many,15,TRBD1,TGTGCCAGCAGCCCATCAACAGGGGTCGGGGAGACCCAGTACTTC,CASSPSTGVGETQYF
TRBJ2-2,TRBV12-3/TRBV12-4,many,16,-,TGTGCCAGCAGTTTAGGTAGACTTGAGAACACCGGGGAGCTGTTTTTT,CASSLGRLENTGELFF
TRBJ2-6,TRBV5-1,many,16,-,TGCGCCAGCAGCTTCGACGGGAGCTCTGGGGCCAACGTCCTGACTTTC,CASSFDGSSGANVLTF
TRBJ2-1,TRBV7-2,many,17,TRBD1,TGTGCCAGCAGCTCAGCGACAGGGATGAGCTCCTACAATGAGCAGTTCTTC,CASSSATGMSSYNEQFF
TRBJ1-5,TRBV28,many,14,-,TGTGCCAGCAGTTATAGACAATACGGTCAGCCCCAGCATTTT,CASSYRQYGQPQHF
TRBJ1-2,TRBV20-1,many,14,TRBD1,TGCAGTGCCCCCACGACAGGGGGAAACTATGGCTACACCTTC,CSAPTTGGNYGYTF
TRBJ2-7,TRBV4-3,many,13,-,TGCGCCAGCAGCCAAGATGTCGACTACGAGCAGTACTTC,CASSQDVDYEQYF
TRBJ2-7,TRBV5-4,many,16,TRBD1,TGTGCCAGCAGCCTGGGCGGTACAGGGGGAGTCTACGAGCAGTACTTC,CASSLGGTGGVYEQYF
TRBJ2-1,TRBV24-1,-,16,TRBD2,TGTGCCACCAGTGATTCGCGCGGGGGGGTTTACAATGAGCAGTTCTTC,CATSDSRGGVYNEQFF
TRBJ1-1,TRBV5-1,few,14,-,TGCGCCAGCAGCCCGAACACCGGGGACACTGAAGCTTTCTTT,CASSPNTGDTEAFF
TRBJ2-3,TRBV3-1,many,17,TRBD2,TGTGCCAGCAGCCAAGGACTAGCGGGGGGACTCACAGATACGCAGTATTTT,CASSQGLAGGLTDTQYF
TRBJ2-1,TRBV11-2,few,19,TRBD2,TGTGCCAGCAGCTTAGTGTTGACTAGCGGGGGGGCGGGTTACAATGAGCAGTTCTTC,CASSLVLTSGGAGYNEQFF
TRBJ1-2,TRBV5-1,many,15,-,TGCGCCAGCAGCTTGGCCCGCAGCCGGAACTATGGCTACACCTTC,CASSLARSRNYGYTF
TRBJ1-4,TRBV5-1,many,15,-,TGCGCCAGCAGCTTGACAGGTGCAACTAATGAAAAACTGTTTTTT,CASSLTGATNEKLFF
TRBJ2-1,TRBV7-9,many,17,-,TGTGCCAGCAGCCTCATACCGGGATTAGAATCGCCCCATGAGCAGTTCTTC,CASSLIPGLESPHEQFF
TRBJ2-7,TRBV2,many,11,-,TGTGCCAGCAGTGTCAGGGTTGGGCAGTACTTC,CASSVRVGQYF
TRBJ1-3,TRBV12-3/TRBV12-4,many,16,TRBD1,TGTGCCAGCAATCCGGGACAGCGGAACTCTGGAAACACCATATATTTT,CASNPGQRNSGNTIYF
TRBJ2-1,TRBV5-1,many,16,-,TGCGCCAGCAGCTTGGGTCCCGGGTACTCCTACAATGAGCAGTTCTTC,CASSLGPGYSYNEQFF
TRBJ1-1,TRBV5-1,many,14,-,TGCGCCAGCAGCTTGTACGCCCTGAACACTGAAGCTTTCTTT,CASSLYALNTEAFF
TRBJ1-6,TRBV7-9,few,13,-,TGTGCCAGCAGCCCCACAGGGAATTCACCCCTCCACTTT,CASSPTGNSPLHF
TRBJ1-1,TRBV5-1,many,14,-,TGCGCCAGCAGATTGAGGCAGGGGAACACTGAAGCTTTCTTT,CASRLRQGNTEAFF
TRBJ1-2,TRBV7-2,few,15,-,TGTGCCAGCAGCTTGGCGGCCACCAGAGACTATGGCTACACCTTC,CASSLAATRDYGYTF
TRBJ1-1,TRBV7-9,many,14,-,TGTGCCAGCAGCTTAGAAAGGGTATCCACTGAAGCTTTCTTT,CASSLERVSTEAFF
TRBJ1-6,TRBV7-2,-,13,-,TGTGCCAGCAGCTCAGGGGCGGGTTCACCCCTCCACTTT,CASSSGAGSPLHF
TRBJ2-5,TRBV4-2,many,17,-,TGTGCCAGCAGCCGAACCTATAGCCCACAGGAACAAGAGACCCAGTACTTC,CASSRTYSPQEQETQYF
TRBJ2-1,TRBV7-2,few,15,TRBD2,TGTGCCAGCAGCCGCGGGGCTAGCGGGGTGGATGAGCAGTTCTTC,CASSRGASGVDEQFF
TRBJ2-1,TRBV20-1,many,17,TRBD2,TGCAGTGCTAGAGATAGGTCGGGGACTAGTCTTTACAATGAGCAGTTCTTC,CSARDRSGTSLYNEQFF
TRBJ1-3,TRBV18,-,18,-,TGTGCCAGCTCACCCCTAAAGTTTGGGGCTTTCTCTGGAAACACCATATATTTT,CASSPLKFGAFSGNTIYF
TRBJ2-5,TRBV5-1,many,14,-,TGCGCCAGCAGCTTGGCCGACCCGGGGGAGACCCAGTACTTC,CASSLADPGETQYF
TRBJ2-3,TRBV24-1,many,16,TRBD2,TGTGCCACCAGTGACACTCGGGGTAGCGGGGCAGATACGCAGTATTTT,CATSDTRGSGADTQYF
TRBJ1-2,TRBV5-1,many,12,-,TGCGCCAGCAGCTTCAATCAGGATGGCTACACCTTC,CASSFNQDGYTF
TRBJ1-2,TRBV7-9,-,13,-,TGTGCCAGCAGGAATCAGGGGAACTATGGCTACACCTTC,CASRNQGNYGYTF
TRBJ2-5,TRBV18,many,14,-,TGTGCCAGCTCACCATCAGGGCCCGATGAGACCCAGTACTTC,CASSPSGPDETQYF
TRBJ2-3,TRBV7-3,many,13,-,TGTGCCAGCAGCTTAAAGGGGGGAGGCACGCAGTATTTT,CASSLKGGGTQYF
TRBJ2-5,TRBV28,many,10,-,TGTGCCAGCCGGCAAGAGACCCAGTACTTC,CASRQETQYF
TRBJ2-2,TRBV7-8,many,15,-,TGTGCCAGCAGCTTAGGAGGGGCGGGTACCGGGGAGCTGTTTTTT,CASSLGGAGTGELFF
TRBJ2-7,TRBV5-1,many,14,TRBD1,TGCGCCAGCAGCGGAAGACAGGGGAGCCACGAGCAGTACTTC,CASSGRQGSHEQYF
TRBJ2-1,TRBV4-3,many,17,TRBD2,TGCGCCAGCAGCCAAGGCCCTTCGGCGGGGGGTTACAATGAGCAGTTCTTC,CASSQGPSAGGYNEQFF
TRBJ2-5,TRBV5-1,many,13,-,TGCGCCAGCAGCTTGTTTAGCCAAGAGACCCAGTACTTC,CASSLFSQETQYF
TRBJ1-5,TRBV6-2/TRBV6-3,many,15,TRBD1,TGTGCCAGCAGTTTCTCCGGGACAGGGGCCCAGCCCCAGCATTTT,CASSFSGTGAQPQHF
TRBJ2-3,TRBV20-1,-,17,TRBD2,TGCTGTGCTCCCCGGACTAGCGGGGGGTCGGGCACAGATACGCAGTATTTT,CCAPRTSGGSGTDTQYF
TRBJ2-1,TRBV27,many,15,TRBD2,TGTGCCAGCAGTTTTAGCGGGGAGGGCGTCGATGAGCAGTTCTTC,CASSFSGEGVDEQFF
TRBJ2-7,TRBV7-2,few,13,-,TGTGCCAGCAGCTTAATCGCTAGTAGCGGAGAGTACTTC,CASSLIASSGEYF
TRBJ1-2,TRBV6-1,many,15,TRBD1,TGTGCCAGCAGTCTGACCGGGACAGGGTACTATGGCTACACCTTC,CASSLTGTGYYGYTF
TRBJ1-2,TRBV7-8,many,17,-,TGTGCCAGCAGCTTAGGTTTTTCAGGGGCCGCTAACTATGGCTACACCTTC,CASSLGFSGAANYGYTF
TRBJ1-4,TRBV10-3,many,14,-,TGTGCCATCAGTGATGGAACGCGCGTATCCCAACTGTTTTTT,CAISDGTRVSQLFF
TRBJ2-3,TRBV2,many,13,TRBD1,TGTGCCAACTCCAGGGGGCGGACAGATACGCAGTATTTT,CANSRGRTDTQYF
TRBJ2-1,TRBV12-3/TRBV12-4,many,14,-,TGTGCCAGCAGTTTAGGAACTAACCTCAATGAGCAGTTCTTC,CASSLGTNLNEQFF
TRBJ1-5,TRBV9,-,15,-,TGTGCCAGCAGCCTTGGGGGTATGAGCAATCAGCCCCAGCATTTT,CASSLGGMSNQPQHF